Listed below are T cell receptor beta chains from one sample, sequenced in a study of T cell responses to AZD1222 COVID-19 vaccine. Sequenced by immunoSEQ multiplex PCR; TCRdb stores in-frame clones only, minus some. Counted here are over 100,000 clones, roughly 85% occurring once; the ten biggest clones make up 7.9%. Sequenced material: peripheral blood, taken 28 days after the second dose of the MenACWY control vaccine. The receptors originated from an adult who received the MenACWY meningococcal vaccine as a control. The CDR3 runs from the conserved cysteine through the conserved F or W. The D gene is left open where the match is weak.

J	length	V	D	CDR3
TRBJ2-2	15	TRBV5-6	TRBD2	CASSSSGGYTGELFF
TRBJ1-1	14	TRBV5-1	NA	CASSLGGGGPEAFF
TRBJ1-2	13	TRBV30	NA	CACTWGAKYGYTF
TRBJ1-2	13	TRBV14	NA	CASSHWDNYGYTF
TRBJ1-1	14	TRBV27	NA	CASSLLLQNTEAFF
TRBJ1-6	16	TRBV5-1	NA	CASSLTEGTVNSPLHF
TRBJ1-6	14	TRBV5-4	NA	CASSLDLGNSPLHF
TRBJ1-4	15	TRBV19	NA	CASSPRGHTNEKLFF
TRBJ2-5	15	TRBV5-1	NA	CASSSTGTLEETQYF
TRBJ1-1	14	TRBV5-1	TRBD1	CASSPGQGASEAFF
TRBJ1-2	15	TRBV23-1	NA	CASSHPPRGLGGYTF
TRBJ2-7	15	TRBV7-3	TRBD2	CASSSSGTPGYEQYF
TRBJ1-6	16	TRBV15	TRBD1	CATSRSWTGQDSPLHF
TRBJ2-1	14	TRBV7-2	NA	CASSLGQGFNEQFF
TRBJ2-1	13	TRBV19	NA	CAIGRVDYNEQFF
TRBJ2-3	16	TRBV5-1	TRBD2	CASSLRLAGRGDTQYF
TRBJ1-1	13	TRBV7-9	TRBD1	CASSRFQTGLAFF
TRBJ2-5	14	TRBV19	NA	CASSINLNRGTQYF
TRBJ2-1	15	TRBV28	TRBD1	CASSPGGQGSGEQFF
TRBJ1-1	16	TRBV7-9	NA	CASSRLTQGRDTEAFF
TRBJ2-1	14	TRBV11-2	TRBD2	CASSLRLAGGPGFF
TRBJ2-2	15	TRBV2	NA	CASFGDTSNTGELFF
TRBJ1-2	14	TRBV5-8	NA	CASSLGVRNYGYTF
TRBJ2-2	14	TRBV11-2	TRBD2	CASRGGGPTGELFF
TRBJ2-1	13	TRBV5-1	NA	CASSPAGANEQFF
TRBJ2-1	16	TRBV5-4	TRBD2	CASSSGGTSGLAEQFF
TRBJ1-4	16	TRBV7-9	NA	CASSSPLDATNEKLFF
TRBJ1-2	13	TRBV7-8	NA	CASSLADSYGYTF
TRBJ2-2	13	TRBV5-4	NA	CASSSRNTGELFF
TRBJ2-3	15	TRBV5-1	NA	CASTIYGQGTDTQYF
TRBJ2-5	14	TRBV19	NA	CASSIGREYETQYF
TRBJ2-2	14	TRBV5-6	NA	CASSLTGLAGELFF
TRBJ2-6	17	TRBV30	TRBD1	CAWSQQGKRAGANVLTF
TRBJ2-2	13	TRBV29-1	TRBD1	CSVGTVNTGELFF
TRBJ2-2	13	TRBV18	NA	CASSQANPGELFF
TRBJ2-7	15	TRBV11-2	TRBD2	CASSSGLAGTYEQYF
TRBJ1-3	13	TRBV6-5	NA	CATDRAWTGTIYF
TRBJ1-3	16	TRBV27	NA	CASSLSEPRRGNTIYF
TRBJ1-2	14	TRBV14	NA	CASSLDARGYGYTF
TRBJ2-7	15	TRBV5-1	TRBD1	CASSLLVTGGNEQYF
TRBJ2-2	11	TRBV5-1	NA	CASTESGELFF